The rows below give T cell receptor beta chains drawn from one sample of a study of T cell responses to AZD1222 COVID-19 vaccine. Using immunoSEQ multiplex PCR, the repertoire was profiled, and TCRdb retains in-frame clones only, with some absent. This sample has 100,000 to 150,000 clones, with about 90% found just once. The specimen comprised peripheral blood, sampled on day 0 of AZD1222 vaccination. Receptors originate from an adult in good health. CDR3s include the opening cysteine and the closing phenylalanine or tryptophan. The D gene is left open where the match is weak. Part of the rows lack a size; the others show once, few, many or a class for expanded clones.

TRBJ1-5 | TRBV28 | NA | NA | TGTGCCAGCAGTTTAACGGCAGTTTATAGCAATCAGCCCCAGCATTTT | CASSLTAVYSNQPQHF
TRBJ2-7 | TRBV7-8 | NA | NA | TGTGCCAGCAGCTTAGATGGAGGGACATGGATCGCCGAGCAGTACTTC | CASSLDGGTWIAEQYF
TRBJ2-3 | TRBV19 | TRBD1 | once | TGTGCCAGTAGTCCCCGGGACAGGGGCACAGATACGCAGTATTTT | CASSPRDRGTDTQYF
TRBJ2-1 | TRBV5-6 | NA | once | TGTGCCAGCAGCTTGGACATTCGGTTCTTC | CASSLDIRFF
TRBJ2-7 | TRBV3-1/TRBV3-2 | NA | NA | TGTGCCAGCAGCCAAATGTACGAGCAGTACTTC | CASSQMYEQYF
TRBJ1-2 | TRBV6-5 | NA | NA | TGTGCCAGCAGTTACTCCGGGGAGTATGGCTACACCTTC | CASSYSGEYGYTF
TRBJ2-1 | TRBV7-9 | TRBD1 | NA | TGTGCCAGCAGCACTCCGGGACAGGGGGTCTGGGAGCAGTTCTTC | CASSTPGQGVWEQFF
TRBJ1-4 | TRBV30 | NA | NA | TGTGCCTGGGGGCCGTCAGGACAGCCTAATGAAAAACTGTTTTTT | CAWGPSGQPNEKLFF
TRBJ1-2 | TRBV18 | TRBD1 | NA | TGTGCCAGCTCACCGAGACAGGGCGATGGCTACACCTTC | CASSPRQGDGYTF
TRBJ2-1 | TRBV6-5 | TRBD1 | NA | TGTGCCAGCAGTTCCACGACAGGGGGCAATGAGCAGTTCTTC | CASSSTTGGNEQFF
TRBJ2-3 | TRBV7-3 | NA | NA | TGTGCCAGCAGCTTATCCCGGGATCCGGGGACAGATACGCAGTATTTT | CASSLSRDPGTDTQYF
TRBJ1-6 | TRBV7-2 | TRBD1 | NA | TGTGCCAGCAGCTTAAGTAACAGGGGGGGTTCACCCCTCCACTTT | CASSLSNRGGSPLHF
TRBJ2-7 | TRBV3-1/TRBV3-2 | NA | NA | TGTGCCAGCAGCCGAGGGCTGCTCAGCTCCTACGAGCAGTACTTC | CASSRGLLSSYEQYF
TRBJ2-3 | TRBV5-1 | NA | NA | TGCGCCAGCAGCTTGGGGGTCTTTAAAGAAGATACGCAGTATTTT | CASSLGVFKEDTQYF